The entry below describes one TCR beta chain. V was pared by 5 bases and J by 2 bases, with 4 bases of the junction left unmatched. This CDR3 region has 14 residues. Germline assignment: CDR1 SGHTA and CDR2 FQGTGA. These data are taken from a study of PD-1 blockade in classical Hodgkin lymphoma. The time point was: cycle 4 day 1 (C4D1), after 5 to 7 weeks of nivolumab. With no exception, relapse followed autologous stem cell transplantation in all patients, and brentuximab vedotin exposure varied. The authors purified CD4+ T cells from thawed PBMCs by magnetic negative selection. Produced via immunoSEQ multiplex PCR; TCRdb's table is partial and in-frame only. The sample shows 20,000 to 25,000 clones, roughly 80% of them seen only once.

This TCR was recovered from a human donor with classical Hodgkin lymphoma. The sample in question was CD4+ T cells from blood, obtained before the fourth cycle of nivolumab. V is TRBV7-3 and J is TRBJ1-2; 8 bases align to TRBD1. Here the CDR3 reads CASSPGQGNYGYTF. The CDR3 DNA reads as TGTGCCAGCAGCCCCGGACAGGGCAACTATGGCTACACCTTC.